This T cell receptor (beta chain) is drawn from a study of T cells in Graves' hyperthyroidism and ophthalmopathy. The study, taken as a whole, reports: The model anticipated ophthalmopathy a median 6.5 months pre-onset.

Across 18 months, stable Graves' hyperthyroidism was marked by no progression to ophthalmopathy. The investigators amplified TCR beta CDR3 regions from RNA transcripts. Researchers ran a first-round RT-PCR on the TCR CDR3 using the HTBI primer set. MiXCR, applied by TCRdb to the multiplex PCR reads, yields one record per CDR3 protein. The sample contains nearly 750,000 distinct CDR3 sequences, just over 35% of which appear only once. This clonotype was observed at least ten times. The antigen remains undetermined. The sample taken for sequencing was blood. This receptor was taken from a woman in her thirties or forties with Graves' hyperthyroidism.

As DNA, the CDR3 is TGCAGTGCTAGGGACAGGGTCTCGTACGAGCAGTACTTC. Protein sequence: CSARDRVSYEQYF. The chain couples TRBV20-1 to TRBJ2-7, with TRBD1 identical over 8 bases. Germline loops: CDR1 DFQATT, CDR2 SNEGSKA (reference sequence). The CDR3 consists of 13 residues. V was pared by 3 bases and J by 4 bases, with 5 bases of the junction left unmatched.